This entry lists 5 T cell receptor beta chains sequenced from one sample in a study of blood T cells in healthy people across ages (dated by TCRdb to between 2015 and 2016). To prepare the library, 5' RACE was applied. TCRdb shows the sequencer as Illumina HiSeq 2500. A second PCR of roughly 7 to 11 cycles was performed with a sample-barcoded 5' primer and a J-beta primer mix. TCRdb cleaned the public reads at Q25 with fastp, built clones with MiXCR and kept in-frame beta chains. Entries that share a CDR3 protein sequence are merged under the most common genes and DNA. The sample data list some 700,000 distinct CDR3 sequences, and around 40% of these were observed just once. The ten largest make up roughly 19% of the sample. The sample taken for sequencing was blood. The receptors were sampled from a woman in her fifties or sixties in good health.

This chain's CDR3 is CASSQVGTLQEAFF. The CDR3 DNA reads as TGTGCCAGCAGCCAAGTAGGGACACTACAGGAAGCTTTCTTT. The chain couples TRBV4-2 to TRBJ1-1; D is perhaps TRBD1 (6 bases). V was shortened by 1 base and J by 8 bases, with 14 bases between the two germline ends. Germline assignment: CDR1 LGHNA and CDR2 YNFKEQ. This CDR3 is 14 amino acids long.

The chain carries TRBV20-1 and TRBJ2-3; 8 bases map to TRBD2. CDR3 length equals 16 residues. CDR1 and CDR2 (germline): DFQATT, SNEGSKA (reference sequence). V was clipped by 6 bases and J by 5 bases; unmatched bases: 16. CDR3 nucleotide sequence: TGCAGTGCCGAGGTAGCGGGGCTTTTTACAGGAGATACGCAGTATTTT. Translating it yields CSAEVAGLFTGDTQYF.

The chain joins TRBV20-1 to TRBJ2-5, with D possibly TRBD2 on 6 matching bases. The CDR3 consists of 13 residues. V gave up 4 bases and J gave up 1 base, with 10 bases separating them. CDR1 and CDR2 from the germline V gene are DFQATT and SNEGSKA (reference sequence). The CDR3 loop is CSAKRTTQETQYF. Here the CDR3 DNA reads TGCAGTGCTAAGAGGACTACCCAAGAGACCCAGTACTTC.

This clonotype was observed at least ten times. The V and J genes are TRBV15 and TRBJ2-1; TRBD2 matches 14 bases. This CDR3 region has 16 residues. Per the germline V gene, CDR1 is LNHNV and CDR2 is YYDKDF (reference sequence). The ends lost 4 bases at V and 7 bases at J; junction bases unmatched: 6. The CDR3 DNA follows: TGTGCCACCAGCACCGGGACTAGCGGGAGTTGGAATGAGCAGTTCTTC. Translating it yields CATSTGTSGSWNEQFF.

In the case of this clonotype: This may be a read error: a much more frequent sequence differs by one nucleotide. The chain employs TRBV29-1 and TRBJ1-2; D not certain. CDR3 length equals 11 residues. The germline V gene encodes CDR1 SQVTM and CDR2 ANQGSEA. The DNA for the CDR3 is TGCAGCGTTGTGGTCGCGTATGACTACACCTTC. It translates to CSVVVAYDYTF.